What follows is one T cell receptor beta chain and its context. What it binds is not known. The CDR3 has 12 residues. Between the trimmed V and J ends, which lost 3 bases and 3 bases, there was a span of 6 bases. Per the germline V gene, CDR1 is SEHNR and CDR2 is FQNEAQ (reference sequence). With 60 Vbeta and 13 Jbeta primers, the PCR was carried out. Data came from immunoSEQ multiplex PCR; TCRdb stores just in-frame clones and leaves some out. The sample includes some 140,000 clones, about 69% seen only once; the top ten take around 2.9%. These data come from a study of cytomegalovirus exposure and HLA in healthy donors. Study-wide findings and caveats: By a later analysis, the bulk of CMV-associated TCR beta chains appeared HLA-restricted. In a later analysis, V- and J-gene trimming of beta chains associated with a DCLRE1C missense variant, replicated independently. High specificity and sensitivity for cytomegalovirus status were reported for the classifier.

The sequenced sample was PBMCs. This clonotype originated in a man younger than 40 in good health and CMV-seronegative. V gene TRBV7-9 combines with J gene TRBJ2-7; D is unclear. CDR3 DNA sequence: TGTGCCAGCAGCTTTGAGCGCTACGAGCAGTACTTC. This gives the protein CASSFERYEQYF.